Reported below is one T cell receptor (beta chain). This entry is derived from a study of blood T cell repertoires in COVID-19. In the original analysis: Quantification of nucleated cells was approximated via reference gene primer amplification. The data were produced by immunoSEQ multiplex PCR, yet TCRdb's version contains in-frame clones alone and is incomplete. V, J and clone size are those of that table, while D and trimming were read from the DNA. The sample holds about 160,000 clones, roughly 85% seen once. The clonotype comes from a man aged 60-69 years who had recovered from COVID-19. Sequences were obtained from PBMCs or T cells enriched from blood (not recorded which).

The CDR3 here is CASSFVGTSLPDEQYF. The CDR3 region has the DNA TGTGCCAGCAGCTTTGTAGGGACTAGTCTGCCTGACGAGCAGTACTTC. The V gene is TRBV7-9, the J gene TRBJ2-7; 8 bases align to TRBD2. CDR1 and CDR2 from the germline V gene are SEHNR and FQNEAQ (reference sequence). J was trimmed by 5 bases and V by 3 bases; bases with no gene match: 12. This CDR3 comprises 16 residues.